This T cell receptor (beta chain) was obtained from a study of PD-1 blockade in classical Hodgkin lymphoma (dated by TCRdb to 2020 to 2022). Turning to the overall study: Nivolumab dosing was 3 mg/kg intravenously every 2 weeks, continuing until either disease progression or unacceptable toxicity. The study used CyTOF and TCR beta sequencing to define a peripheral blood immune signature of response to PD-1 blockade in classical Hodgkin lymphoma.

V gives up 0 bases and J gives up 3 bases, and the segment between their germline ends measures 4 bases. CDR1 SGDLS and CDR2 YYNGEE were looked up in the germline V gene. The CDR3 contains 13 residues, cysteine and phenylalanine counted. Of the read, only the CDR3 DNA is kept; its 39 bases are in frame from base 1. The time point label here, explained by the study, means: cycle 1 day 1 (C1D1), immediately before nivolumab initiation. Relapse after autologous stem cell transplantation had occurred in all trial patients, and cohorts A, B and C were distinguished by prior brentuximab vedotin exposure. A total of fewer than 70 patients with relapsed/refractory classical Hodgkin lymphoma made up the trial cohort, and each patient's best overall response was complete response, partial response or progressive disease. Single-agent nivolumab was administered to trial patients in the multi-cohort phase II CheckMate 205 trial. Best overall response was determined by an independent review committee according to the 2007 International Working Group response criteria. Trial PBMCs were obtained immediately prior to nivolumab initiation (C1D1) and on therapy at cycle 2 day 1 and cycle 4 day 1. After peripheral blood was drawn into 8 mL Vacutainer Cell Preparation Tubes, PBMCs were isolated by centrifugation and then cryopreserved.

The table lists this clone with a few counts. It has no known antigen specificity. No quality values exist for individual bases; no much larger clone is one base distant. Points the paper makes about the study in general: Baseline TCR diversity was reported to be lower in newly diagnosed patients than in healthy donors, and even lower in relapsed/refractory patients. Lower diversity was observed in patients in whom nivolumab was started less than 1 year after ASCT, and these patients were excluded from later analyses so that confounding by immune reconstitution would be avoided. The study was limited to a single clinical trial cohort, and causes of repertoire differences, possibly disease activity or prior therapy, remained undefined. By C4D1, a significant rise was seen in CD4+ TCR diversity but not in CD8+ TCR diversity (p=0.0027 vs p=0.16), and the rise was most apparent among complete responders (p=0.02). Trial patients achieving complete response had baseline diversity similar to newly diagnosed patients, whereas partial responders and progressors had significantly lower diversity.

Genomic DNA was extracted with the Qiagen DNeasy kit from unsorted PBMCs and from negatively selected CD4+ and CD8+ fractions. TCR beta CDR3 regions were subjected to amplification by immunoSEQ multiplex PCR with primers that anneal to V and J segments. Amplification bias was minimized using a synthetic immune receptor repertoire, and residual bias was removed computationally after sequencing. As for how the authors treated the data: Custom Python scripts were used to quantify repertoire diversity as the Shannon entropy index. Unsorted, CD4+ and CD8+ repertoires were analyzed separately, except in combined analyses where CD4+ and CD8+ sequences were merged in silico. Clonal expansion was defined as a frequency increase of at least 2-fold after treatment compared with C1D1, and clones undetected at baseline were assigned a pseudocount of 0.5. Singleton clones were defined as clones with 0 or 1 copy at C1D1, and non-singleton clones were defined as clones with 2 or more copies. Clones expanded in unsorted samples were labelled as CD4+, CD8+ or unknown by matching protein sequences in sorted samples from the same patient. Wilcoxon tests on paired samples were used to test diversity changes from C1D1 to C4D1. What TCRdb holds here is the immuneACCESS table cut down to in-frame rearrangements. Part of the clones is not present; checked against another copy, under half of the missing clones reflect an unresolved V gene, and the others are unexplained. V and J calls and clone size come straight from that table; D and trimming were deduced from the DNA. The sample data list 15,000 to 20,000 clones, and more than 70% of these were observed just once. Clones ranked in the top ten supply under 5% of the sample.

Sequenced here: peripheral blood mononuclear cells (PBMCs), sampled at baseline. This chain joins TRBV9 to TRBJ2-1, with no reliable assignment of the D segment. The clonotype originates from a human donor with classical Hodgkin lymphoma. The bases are TGTGCCAGCAGCGTAGATGACTACAATGAGCAGTTCTTC. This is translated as CASSVDDYNEQFF. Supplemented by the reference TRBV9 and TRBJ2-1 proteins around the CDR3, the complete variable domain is DSGVTQTPKHLITATGQRVTLRCSPRSGDLSVYWYQQSLDQGLQFLIQYYNGEERAKGNILERFSAQQFPDLHSELNLSSLELGDSALYFCASSVDDYNEQFFGPGTRLTVL.